A selection of T cell receptor beta chains follows, all from one sample in a study of blood T cell repertoires in COVID-19. The data were produced by immunoSEQ multiplex PCR, yet TCRdb's version contains in-frame clones alone and is incomplete. The sample holds fewer than 500,000 clones, 75% to 90% seen once. Sequences were obtained from PBMCs or T cells enriched from blood (not recorded which). The receptor source for this set is a man aged 25-45 years who had recovered from COVID-19. Both conserved end residues are part of each CDR3. A D gene is named only where the DNA matches it firmly. Expanded clones get a size class; other rows say once, few or many, or leave the size out.

clone_size,v_call,j_call,d_call,cdr3_nt,cdr3_aa
NA,TRBV5-8,TRBJ1-5,TRBD1,TGTGCCAGCAGCTTGGGGACAGGCGGCAATCAGCCCCAGCATTTT,CASSLGTGGNQPQHF
NA,TRBV28,TRBJ1-1,NA,TGTGCCAGCAGTTCGAGGGATACTGAAGCTTTCTTT,CASSSRDTEAFF
NA,TRBV12-3/TRBV12-4,TRBJ2-2,NA,TGTGCCAGCAGTTTACTGAGAGCCGGGGAGCTGTTTTTT,CASSLLRAGELFF
NA,TRBV7-9,TRBJ2-1,NA,TGTGCCAGCAGTCTAGTGGCCACACACAATGAGCAGTTCTTC,CASSLVATHNEQFF
NA,TRBV5-1,TRBJ1-1,NA,TGCGCCAGCAGCTTGGCCGGTGGGGGAGGCACTGAAGCTTTCTTT,CASSLAGGGGTEAFF
NA,TRBV29-1,TRBJ2-1,NA,TGCAGCGTTGGCGACAGTACGTACAATGAGCAGTTCTTC,CSVGDSTYNEQFF
NA,TRBV13,TRBJ2-3,NA,TGTGCCAGCACAGGGGGGCTCACGCAGTATTTT,CASTGGLTQYF
NA,TRBV3-1/TRBV3-2,TRBJ1-5,NA,TGTGCCAGCAGCCAAAGGGGCGGTCAGCCCCAGCATTTT,CASSQRGGQPQHF
NA,TRBV3-1/TRBV3-2,TRBJ1-2,TRBD1,TGTGCCAGCAGCCAGGCCGGCACAGGGGATGGCTACACCTTC,CASSQAGTGDGYTF
NA,TRBV29-1,TRBJ2-1,TRBD1,TGCAGCGTGAGGACAGGGTCACTTGAGCAGTTCTTC,CSVRTGSLEQFF
once,TRBV4-1,TRBJ2-2,NA,TGCGCCAGCAGCCACCCCGGGACAACTGGCACCGGGGAGCTGTTTTTT,CASSHPGTTGTGELFF
NA,TRBV5-1,TRBJ2-3,TRBD1,TGCGCCAGCAGCCCGGGACAGGGGGGAAATACGCAGTATTTT,CASSPGQGGNTQYF
NA,TRBV6-6,TRBJ2-2,TRBD1,TGTGCCAGCAGTCATCACGGGACAGGGGGGATCGGGGAGCTGTTTTTT,CASSHHGTGGIGELFF
once,TRBV28,TRBJ2-7,TRBD2,TGTGCCAGCAGCCGAACAACTAGCGGGAGCGTCTACGAGCAGTACTTC,CASSRTTSGSVYEQYF
once,TRBV5-5,TRBJ1-3,NA,TGTGCCAGCAGCCTCGCCAGGGTAGGATCCGGAAACACCATATATTTT,CASSLARVGSGNTIYF
NA,TRBV5-1,TRBJ1-6,TRBD1,TGCGCCAGCAGGGAAACAGGGGGCAGGTCCTATAATTCACCCCTCCACTTT,CASRETGGRSYNSPLHF
NA,TRBV6-5,TRBJ1-2,NA,TGTGCCAGCAGCATGGACGGACTCTATGGCTACACCTTC,CASSMDGLYGYTF
few,TRBV6-2/TRBV6-3,TRBJ1-1,NA,TGTGCCAGCAGTCATACCCTAAGTACAGGGTCGGTCACTGAAGCTTTCTTT,CASSHTLSTGSVTEAFF
NA,TRBV10-3,TRBJ1-2,NA,TGTGCCATCAGTGATGGTACAACGGAGGGCTACACCTTC,CAISDGTTEGYTF
NA,TRBV12-3/TRBV12-4,TRBJ2-3,NA,TGTGCCAGCAGTTTGGCAGGCAGAGATACGCAGTATTTT,CASSLAGRDTQYF